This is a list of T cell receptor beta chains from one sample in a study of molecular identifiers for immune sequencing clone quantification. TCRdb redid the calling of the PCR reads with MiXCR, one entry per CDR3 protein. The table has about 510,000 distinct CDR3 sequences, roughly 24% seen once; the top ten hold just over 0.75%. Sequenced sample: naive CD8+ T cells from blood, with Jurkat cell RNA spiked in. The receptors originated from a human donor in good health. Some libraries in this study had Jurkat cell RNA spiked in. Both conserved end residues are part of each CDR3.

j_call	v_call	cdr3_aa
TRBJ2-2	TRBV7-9	CASSLFGGQGDTGELFF
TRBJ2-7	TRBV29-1	CSVEGQVASYEQYF
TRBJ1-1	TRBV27	CASRSGPVNTEAFF
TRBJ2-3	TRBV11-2	CASSLGLAGSTDTQYF
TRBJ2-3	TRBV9	CASSVLAGDFTDTQYF
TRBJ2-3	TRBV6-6	CASSRGTSGTDTQYF
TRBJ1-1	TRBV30	CAWSVTGTGDTEAFF
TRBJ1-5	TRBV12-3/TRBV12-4	CASSLARGTYSNQPQHF
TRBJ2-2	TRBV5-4	CASSVPGTGELFF
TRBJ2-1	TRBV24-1	CATSDLAGPRTTKLRKYNEQFF
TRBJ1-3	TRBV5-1	CASSLTGESGNTIYF
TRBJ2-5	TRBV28	CASSGLAGGEETQYF
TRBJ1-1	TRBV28	CASSLDGTEAFF
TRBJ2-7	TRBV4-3	CASSQDGERGSYEQYF
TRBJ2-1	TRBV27	CASSRESYDEQFF
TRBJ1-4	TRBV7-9	CASSLIFAGREKPFF
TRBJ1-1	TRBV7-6	CASSFGEGPEAFF
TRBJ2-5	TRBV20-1	CSARDLPAEQATQYF
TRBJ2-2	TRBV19	CASSIGHNIGELFF
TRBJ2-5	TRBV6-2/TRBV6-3	CASRDDRVEAQYF
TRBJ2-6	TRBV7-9	CASSLGGGDWANVLTF
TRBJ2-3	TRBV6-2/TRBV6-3	CASSYSSGDTQYF
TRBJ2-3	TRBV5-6	CASSLARLAADTQYF
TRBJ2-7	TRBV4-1	CASSQPGTSPSHEQYF
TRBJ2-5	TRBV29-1	CSVEGTSENQETQYF
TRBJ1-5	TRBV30	CAWGDRGRQLLKFRGNQPQHF
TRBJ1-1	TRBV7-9	CASSSVPTEAFF
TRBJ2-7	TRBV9	CASSADRVTYEQYF
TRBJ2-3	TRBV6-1	CASSEPVASTDTQYF
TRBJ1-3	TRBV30	CAWIRLSGNTIYF
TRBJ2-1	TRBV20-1	CSAKTSGGRFSYNEQFF
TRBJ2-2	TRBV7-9	CASSFNPGELFF
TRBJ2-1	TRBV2	CASHAVNEQFF
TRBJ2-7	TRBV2	CASSGDRRTETYEQYF
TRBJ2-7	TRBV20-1	CSARGTSGALTYEQYF
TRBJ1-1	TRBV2	CASSEGVTVRTEAFF
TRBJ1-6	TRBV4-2	CASSWDRGNSYSPLHF
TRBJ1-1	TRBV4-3	CASSQAPTENTEAFF
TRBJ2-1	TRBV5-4	CASSLSLSYNEQFF
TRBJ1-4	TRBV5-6	CASSFLLATNEKLFF
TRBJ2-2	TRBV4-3	CASSQDPGRELFF
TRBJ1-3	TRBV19	CASRYDTIYF
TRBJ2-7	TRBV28	CASSYRGLSSYEQYF
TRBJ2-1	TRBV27	CASSLIQGYEQFF
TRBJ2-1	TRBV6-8	CASSHRDRGYNEQFF
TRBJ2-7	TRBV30	CAWDSRGEQYF
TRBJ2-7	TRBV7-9	CASSPDDYEQYF
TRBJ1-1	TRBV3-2	CASSQEMGRSIETEAFF
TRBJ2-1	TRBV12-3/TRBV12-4	CASSWGPGSGNEQFF
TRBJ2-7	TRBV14	CASSYYGGLGTSADEQYF
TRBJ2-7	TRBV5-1	CASSKTGTSPWEQYF
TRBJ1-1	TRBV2	CASSELGANTEAFF
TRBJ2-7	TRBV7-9	CASSFSPGLAGGPVYEQYF